A selection of T cell receptor beta chains follows, all from one sample in a study of T cell changes during pregnancy in multiple sclerosis. Sequencing used immunoSEQ multiplex PCR; TCRdb keeps in-frame clones, though not all of them. The repertoire consists of around 81,000 clones, with roughly 89% occurring once and the leading ten covering approximately 3.3%. Sequencing was performed on peripheral blood, taken after pregnancy. The receptor source for this set is a female donor in good health, enrolled as a control in a pregnancy study. The CDR3 runs from the conserved cysteine through the conserved F or W. D genes are given only for firm matches. Clone size is not always given. Where it is, it says once, few, many or a class for expanded clones.

>-|TRBV11-2|14|-|TRBJ2-5
CASSLEAAQETQYF
TGTGCCAGCAGCTTAGAAGCTGCGCAAGAGACCCAGTACTTC
>-|TRBV7-9|16|-|TRBJ1-3
CASSQPHGGSGNTIYF
TGTGCCAGCAGCCAACCACATGGGGGGTCTGGAAACACCATATATTTT
>few|TRBV19|14|TRBD1|TRBJ1-2
CASSTRGGLYGYTF
TGTGCCAGTAGTACTCGAGGGGGCCTCTATGGCTACACCTTC
>-|TRBV7-8|15|TRBD1|TRBJ1-5
CASSRDRVLNQPQHF
TGTGCCAGCAGCCGGGACAGGGTGCTCAATCAGCCCCAGCATTTT
>-|TRBV7-9|16|TRBD2|TRBJ2-1
CASSLVGSSGSNEQFF
TGTGCCAGCAGCTTAGTAGGGAGTAGCGGGAGCAATGAGCAGTTCTTC
>-|TRBV21-1|13|-|TRBJ1-6
CASSITRNSPLHF
TGTGCCAGCAGCATCACAAGAAATTCACCCCTCCACTTT
>-|TRBV4-1|15|TRBD1|TRBJ2-7
CASSYPGQGTDEQYF
TGCGCCAGCAGCTACCCGGGACAGGGAACCGACGAGCAGTACTTC
>-|TRBV28|12|-|TRBJ2-1
CASSLSGNEQFF
TGTGCCAGCAGTTTATCGGGCAATGAGCAGTTCTTC
>once|TRBV6-1|14|-|TRBJ1-1
CASSSGLGSTEAFF
TGTGCCAGCAGTTCAGGGCTGGGTTCTACTGAAGCTTTCTTT
>-|TRBV9|14|-|TRBJ2-1
CASSVAATYNEQFF
TGTGCCAGCAGCGTAGCAGCGACGTACAATGAGCAGTTCTTC
>-|TRBV15|15|-|TRBJ1-2
CATSPVGQRNYGYTF
TGTGCCACCAGCCCCGTCGGGCAGCGGAACTATGGCTACACCTTC
>-|TRBV7-5|14|-|TRBJ2-1
CVRIRQGHGDEQFF
TGTGTCAGAATCAGACAGGGGCATGGGGACGAGCAGTTCTTC
>-|TRBV9|14|TRBD1|TRBJ1-2
CASRRQGADYGYTF
TGTGCCAGCAGACGACAGGGGGCTGACTATGGCTACACCTTC
>-|TRBV28|18|TRBD2|TRBJ2-7
CASSPAPGAGGWSYEQYF
TGTGCCAGCAGCCCTGCCCCTGGAGCGGGAGGGTGGAGCTACGAGCAGTACTTC
>-|TRBV19|15|-|TRBJ2-6
CASIAGFSGANVLTF
TGTGCCAGTATAGCCGGATTCTCTGGGGCCAACGTCCTGACTTTC
>-|TRBV29-1|14|TRBD1|TRBJ2-3
CSVGTGASSDTQYF
TGCAGCGTTGGGACAGGGGCGAGTTCAGATACGCAGTATTTT
>-|TRBV29-1|13|-|TRBJ2-3
CSVELGGEDTQYF
TGCAGCGTTGAATTAGGCGGGGAGGACACGCAGTATTTT
>once|TRBV5-4|15|TRBD1|TRBJ2-7
CASSLRTGGRDEQYF
TGTGCCAGCAGCCTTCGGACAGGGGGCCGAGACGAGCAGTACTTC
>-|TRBV11-2|15|-|TRBJ2-1
CATSPRDGFYNEQFF
TGTGCCACCTCTCCCAGGGATGGTTTCTACAATGAGCAGTTCTTC
>-|TRBV18|15|TRBD1|TRBJ1-1
CASSPPHRGYTEAFF
TGTGCCAGCTCACCACCCCACAGGGGTTACACTGAAGCTTTCTTT
>-|TRBV27|16|TRBD2|TRBJ2-7
CASTWTSGVLEYEQYF
TGTGCCAGCACCTGGACTAGCGGGGTGTTAGAGTACGAGCAGTACTTC
>-|TRBV18|16|TRBD1|TRBJ2-5
CASSPRTGMMRETQYF
TGTGCCAGCTCACCTAGGACAGGGATGATGAGAGAGACCCAGTACTTC
>-|TRBV10-3|15|TRBD1|TRBJ2-7
CAISEADRDNYEQYF
TGTGCCATCAGTGAAGCGGACAGGGATAACTACGAGCAGTACTTC
>-|TRBV7-9|14|-|TRBJ1-1
CASRGGGLNTEAFF
TGTGCCAGCAGGGGTGGAGGGCTGAACACTGAAGCTTTCTTT
>-|TRBV11-2|19|TRBD1|TRBJ2-2
CASSLRTGPSVQNTGELFF
TGTGCCAGCAGCCTACGGACAGGACCTTCAGTACAGAACACCGGGGAGCTGTTTTTT
>-|TRBV28|12|-|TRBJ1-1
CASSYLSLEAFF
TGTGCCAGCAGTTATCTTTCCCTTGAAGCTTTCTTT
>-|TRBV18|15|TRBD1|TRBJ1-4
CAGTSGQGANEKLFF
TGTGCCGGAACATCTGGACAGGGGGCCAATGAAAAACTGTTTTTT
>-|TRBV19|11|-|TRBJ1-2
CASTSFEGYTF
TGTGCCAGTACCAGTTTCGAAGGCTACACCTTC
>-|TRBV6-1|13|-|TRBJ1-2
CASSEYSNYGYTF
TGTGCCAGCAGTGAATACAGCAACTATGGCTACACCTTC
>-|TRBV7-2|15|-|TRBJ2-7
CASSLLETTHYEQYF
TGTGCCAGCAGCTTACTGGAAACTACCCACTACGAGCAGTACTTC
>once|TRBV11-1|14|-|TRBJ2-7
CASSLGGGRNEQYF
TGTGCCAGCAGCTTAGGGGGGGGCCGGAACGAGCAGTACTTC
>-|TRBV5-4|16|TRBD2|TRBJ2-1
CASRTGTSGKYNEQFF
TGTGCCAGCAGGACCGGGACTAGCGGGAAATACAATGAGCAGTTCTTC
>-|TRBV7-9|14|-|TRBJ1-5
CASSPDTLLGPQHF
TGTGCCAGCAGCCCGGACACTCTTTTAGGGCCCCAGCATTTT
>-|TRBV4-3|17|-|TRBJ1-1
CASSQAGTPQVGTEAFF
TGCGCCAGCAGCCAAGCCGGGACACCCCAGGTGGGCACTGAAGCTTTCTTT
>once|TRBV28|16|TRBD1|TRBJ1-2
CASSLGGQGINYGYTF
TGTGCCAGCAGTTTAGGTGGACAGGGGATTAACTATGGCTACACCTTC
>-|TRBV28|13|TRBD1|TRBJ1-2
CASSPDRAYGYTF
TGTGCCAGCAGCCCGGACAGGGCGTATGGCTACACCTTC
>-|TRBV5-1|14|TRBD1|TRBJ2-3
CASSATQGADTQYF
TGCGCCAGCAGCGCAACTCAGGGGGCAGATACGCAGTATTTT
>-|TRBV18|15|TRBD1|TRBJ1-5
CASSPNPGGGQPQHF
TGTGCCAGCTCACCTAATCCAGGGGGCGGACAGCCCCAGCATTTT
>-|TRBV7-8|13|TRBD1|TRBJ1-4
CASSEDRGRKLFF
TGTGCCAGCAGCGAGGACAGGGGGCGAAAACTGTTTTTT
>-|TRBV12-5|15|-|TRBJ2-2
CASGFGGTNTGELFF
TGTGCTAGTGGTTTCGGAGGGACCAACACCGGGGAGCTGTTTTTT
>-|TRBV10-3|14|TRBD1|TRBJ2-3
CAIRMGQGTDTQYF
TGTGCCATCAGGATGGGACAGGGAACAGATACGCAGTATTTT
>-|TRBV7-9|15|-|TRBJ2-5
CASSLALKGSETQYF
TGTGCCAGCAGCTTAGCGCTTAAGGGGTCTGAGACCCAGTACTTC
>-|TRBV7-9|12|-|TRBJ2-3
CASSALVDTQYF
TGTGCCAGCAGCGCGCTAGTTGATACGCAGTATTTT
>once|TRBV9|13|-|TRBJ1-1
CASSQTGGGGAFF
TGTGCCAGCAGTCAGACCGGTGGGGGGGGAGCTTTCTTT
>-|TRBV27|15|-|TRBJ1-2
CASSLRVSGDYGYTF
TGTGCCAGCAGTTTAAGAGTATCAGGGGACTATGGCTACACCTTC
>-|TRBV12-5|14|-|TRBJ1-3
CASGLGGTRNTIYF
TGTGCTAGTGGCCTCGGGGGGACCCGAAACACCATATATTTT
>-|TRBV4-1|15|TRBD1|TRBJ2-7
CASSQVGQAPYEQYF
TGCGCCAGCAGCCAAGTGGGACAGGCCCCCTACGAGCAGTACTTC
>-|TRBV15|14|-|TRBJ2-7
CATSRDPRNYEQYF
TGTGCCACCAGCAGAGATCCTCGAAACTACGAGCAGTACTTC